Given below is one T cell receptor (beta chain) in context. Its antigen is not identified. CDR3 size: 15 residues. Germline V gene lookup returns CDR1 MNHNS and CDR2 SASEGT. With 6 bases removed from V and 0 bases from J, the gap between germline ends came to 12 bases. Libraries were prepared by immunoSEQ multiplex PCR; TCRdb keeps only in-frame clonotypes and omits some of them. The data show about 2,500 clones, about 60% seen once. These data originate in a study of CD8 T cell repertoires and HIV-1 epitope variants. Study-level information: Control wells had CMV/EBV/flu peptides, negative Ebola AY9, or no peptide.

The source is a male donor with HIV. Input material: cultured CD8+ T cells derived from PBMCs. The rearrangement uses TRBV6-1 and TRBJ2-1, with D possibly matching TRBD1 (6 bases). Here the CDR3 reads CASRDSQSSYNEQFF. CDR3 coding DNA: TGTGCCAGCAGGGACAGTCAAAGCTCCTACAATGAGCAGTTCTTC.